What follows are 19 T cell receptor beta chains derived from one specimen sequenced in a study of prognosis after radiotherapy for stage I lung cancer. Researchers used two-round multiplex PCR to amplify TCR beta CDR3 starting from genomic DNA. Primers specific to each TRBV and TRBJ gene drove first-round PCR. TCRdb used MiXCR to reprocess the multiplex PCR reads, holding one entry per CDR3 protein. This repertoire shows some 19,000 distinct CDR3 sequences, 40% to 55% found once; its top ten account for 30% to 35%. The sequencing here drew on PBMCs, taken before or after stereotactic body radiation therapy (not recorded which). Every receptor here comes from a donor of 50 years or more with non-small cell lung cancer.

As for this clonotype: Given a much more abundant clone one base away, this may be a read error. The chain combines TRBV20-1 with TRBJ1-1, with a weak D call TRBD1 (6 bases). This CDR3 spans 11 amino acids. Germline lookup yields CDR1 DFQATT and CDR2 SNEGSKA (reference sequence). The CDR3 DNA is TGCAGTGCGAGAGACAGGACTGAAGCTTTCTTT. Protein product: CSARDRTEAFF.

This chain joins TRBV6-2 or TRBV6-3 and TRBJ2-7; 10 bases map to TRBD2. The CDR3 is 17 residues long. The V gene's germline CDR1 is MNHEY and CDR2 SVGEGT. With V trimmed by 5 bases and J by 8 bases, 18 bases remained unmatched. The CDR3 sequence is CASSDALNLSGRRKQYF. Written as DNA, the CDR3 is TGTGCCAGCAGTGATGCACTTAATCTTAGCGGGAGGAGGAAGCAGTACTTC.

The chain recombines TRBV2 with TRBJ2-3; no reliable D call. Germline CDR1 is SNHLY and CDR2 is FYNNEI. The V and J ends lost 1 base and 4 bases respectively, with 6 bases between them. There are 13 residues in the CDR3. The CDR3 loop reads CASSEEGPDTQYF. In DNA, the CDR3 is TGTGCCAGCAGTGAAGAGGGCCCAGATACGCAGTATTTT.

V usage is TRBV28 and J usage is TRBJ1-2; 7 positions match TRBD1. CDR3 length equals 17 residues. CDR1 is MDHEN, CDR2 SYDVKM, per germline. V lost 1 base and J lost 11; bases outside the gene matches: 19. DNA of the CDR3: TGTGCCAGCAGTTTATCCGGGACAGAGAGCCTTAGGCATATGTACACCTTC. Translation: CASSLSGTESLRHMYTF.

This clonotype was recorded at least ten times. The V call is TRBV28, the J call TRBJ1-5, with D uncertain. Germline assignment: CDR1 MDHEN and CDR2 SYDVKM. V shed 5 bases and J shed 3 bases, with 11 bases lying between them. The CDR3 has 14 amino acids. CDR3 sequence reads: CASSNDGNNQPQHF. The CDR3, as DNA: TGTGCCAGCAGTAACGACGGGAACAATCAGCCCCAGCATTTT.

This clonotype was seen only a few times. V and J are TRBV6-1 and TRBJ1-2; TRBD1 matches 7 bases. CDR1 and CDR2 (germline): MNHNS, SASEGT. V gave up 6 bases and J gave up 6 bases; unmatched junction bases: 13. The CDR3 extends over 15 amino acids. This CDR3 reads CASRREGAGGDGYTF. CDR3 coding DNA: TGTGCCAGCAGAAGAGAGGGGGCAGGGGGGGATGGCTACACCTTC.

The chain is built from TRBV4-3 and TRBJ2-2; unclear D gene. Trimming left V 0 bases short and J 3 bases short, with 5 bases between. The CDR3 length is 14 residues. Germline-derived CDR1 and CDR2 are LGHNA and YSLEER. The CDR3 spells CASSQEADTGELFF. The CDR3 nucleotides read TGCGCCAGCAGCCAAGAAGCAGACACCGGGGAGCTGTTTTTT.

The chain links TRBV9 to TRBJ2-3; TRBD2 is a possible D gene (5 bases). V was pared by 0 bases and J by 0 bases, with 11 bases between. The CDR3 spans 16 residues. Germline CDR1 SGDLS, CDR2 YYNGEE. The CDR3 reads CASSVAYRTSTDTQYF. In DNA form, the CDR3 reads TGTGCCAGCAGCGTAGCCTATAGGACTAGCACAGATACGCAGTATTTT.

To note about this clonotype: With a far larger clone one base away, a read error is the likely cause. V usage is TRBV6-4 and J usage is TRBJ2-3; 8 bases fit TRBD1. Looked up from germline, CDR1 is MRHNA and CDR2 is SNTAGT. The CDR3 extends over 15 amino acids. V gave up 9 bases and J gave up 2 bases; unmatched junction bases: 10. The CDR3 region has the DNA TGTGCCAGAAGTCCGACAGGGGCGGTCACAGATACGCAGTATTTT. Amino acid sequence: CARSPTGAVTDTQYF.

The rearrangement links TRBV28 to TRBJ2-7; D is ambiguous. CDR3 length equals 13 residues. The germline V gene has CDR1 MDHEN and CDR2 SYDVKM. V lost 3 bases and J 2 bases, leaving 8 bases between the germline ends. CDR3 sequence reads: CASSFNPTYEQYF. CDR3 coding DNA: TGTGCCAGCAGTTTCAATCCCACCTACGAGCAGTACTTC.

The chain links TRBV4-2 to TRBJ1-1; unclear D gene. CDR3 size: 14 residues. In germline, CDR1 is LGHNA, CDR2 YNFKEQ. Deletions cut 0 bases from V and 4 bases from J, with 9 bases between. In DNA, the CDR3 is TGTGCCAGCAGCCAAGATCGGAGTATCACTGAAGCTTTCTTT. Protein product: CASSQDRSITEAFF.

Many counts were recorded for this clonotype. This sequence joins TRBV5-4 and TRBJ1-2; 8 bases are a match to TRBD1. Trimming removed 1 base from V and 6 bases from J; junction bases left unmatched: 5. This CDR3 has 14 amino acids. CDR1 and CDR2 from the germline V gene are SGHNT and YYREEE (reference sequence). CDR3 in DNA: TGTGCCAGCAGCTTGATCCAGGGGGCAGATGGCTACACCTTC. Protein product: CASSLIQGADGYTF.

This clonotype came up a few times. CDR3 coding DNA: TGTGCCAGCAGCCTCGGACAGGACAGACCTGAAGCTTTCTTT. Translating gives CASSLGQDRPEAFF. The chain has TRBV5-4 and TRBJ1-1; 7 bases agree with TRBD1. The V and J ends lost 4 bases and 6 bases, in that order; junction bases with no gene match: 9. The CDR3 extends over 14 amino acids. Germline V CDR1 and CDR2: SGHNT, YYREEE (reference sequence).

As to this clonotype: A read error likely explains this, since a far larger clone differs by one base. The chain links TRBV6-6 to TRBJ2-5; no definite D call. Germline V gene sequence: CDR1 MNHNY, CDR2 SVGAGI (reference sequence). Trimming pared 0 bases from V and 1 base from J, leaving 9 bases between. This CDR3 is built from 15 residues. This CDR3 reads CASSYSAFLQETQYF. For the CDR3, the DNA is TGTGCCAGCAGTTACTCGGCGTTCCTCCAAGAGACCCAGTACTTC.

The rearrangement links TRBV27 to TRBJ2-3; D gene ambiguous. This CDR3 is 16 amino acids long. V was clipped by 2 bases and J by 3 bases, with 15 bases between them. The germline V gene encodes CDR1 MNHEY and CDR2 SMNVEV (reference sequence). Here the CDR3 DNA reads TGTGCCAGCAGTTTAAGGCCCTTTGGTTGGACAGATACGCAGTATTTT. Amino acid sequence: CASSLRPFGWTDTQYF.

This clonotype was detected ten times or more. The chain combines TRBV10-2 with TRBJ2-1, with 7 bases matching TRBD1. Germline V gives CDR1 WSHSY, CDR2 SAAADI. The ends lost 7 bases at V and 5 bases at J; junction bases unmatched: 5. The CDR3 is 13 amino acids. As DNA, the CDR3 is TGCGCCAGCACCGGGACAGTGAACAATGAGCAGTTCTTC. Translated: CASTGTVNNEQFF.

As to this clonotype: The junction departs from germline at one end; a sequencing error may be responsible. The chain recombines TRBV24-1 with TRBJ2-5, with TRBD2 matching 8 bases. The germline gives CDR1 KGHDR, CDR2 SFDVKD. This CDR3 has 17 amino acids. Written as DNA, the CDR3 is TGTGTCACCAGTGATTTAGGGGCGGGAGGAGATGTAGAGACCCAGTACTTC. It specifies CVTSDLGAGGDVETQYF.

This rearrangement joins TRBV6-2 or TRBV6-3 to TRBJ1-5; no reliable D call. The CDR3 has 15 residues. CDR1 is MNHEY and CDR2 is SVGEGT in the germline V gene. V was pared by 6 bases and J by 0 bases, with 12 bases between. The CDR3 coding sequence is TGTGCCAGCAGCCTCTTGGCAAGTAGCAATCAGCCCCAGCATTTT. It encodes CASSLLASSNQPQHF.

This clonotype was seen many times. The V gene is TRBV19, the J gene TRBJ2-7; 12 bases line up with TRBD2. CDR1 is LNHDA, CDR2 SQIVND, per germline (reference sequence). The CDR3 covers 13 residues. Trimming removed 8 bases from V and 2 bases from J; junction bases left unmatched: 1. As DNA, the CDR3 is TGTGCCAGTGGACTAGCGGGGACCTACGAGCAGTACTTC. Protein sequence: CASGLAGTYEQYF. Complete variable domain (other parts from reference TRBV19 and TRBJ2-7): DGGITQSPKYLFRKEGQNVTLSCEQNLNHDAMYWYRQDPGQGLRLIYYSQIVNDFQKGDIAEGYSVSREKKESFPLTVTSAQKNPTAFYLCASGLAGTYEQYFGPGTRLTVT.